This TCR beta chain is from a study of T cells after yellow fever vaccination. Study at large: Researchers used SMART-Seq v4 Ultra Low Input to prepare fractions that had low cell numbers.

Germline CDR1 is LGHDT and CDR2 is YNNKEL (reference sequence). Trimming removed 10 bases at V and 3 bases at J, with 16 bases between. The CDR3 is 15 residues long. 5'RACE template switching produced TCR cDNA carrying a universal primer site and UMIs. A single record per CDR3 protein comes from TCRdb applying MiXCR to the 5' RACE reads. The sample includes just under 600,000 distinct CDR3 sequences, about 13% seen only once; the top ten take more than 13%. This receptor was taken from a man aged 30 to 39 who received the YFV17D yellow fever vaccine. V usage is TRBV3-1 and J usage is TRBJ2-6; D is uncertain. This sample comprised PBMCs, obtained on the day of the yellow fever booster vaccination. This CDR3 is CATCHGVGGANVLTF. In nucleotides, the CDR3 is TGTGCCACCTGCCATGGCGTTGGTGGGGCCAACGTCCTGACTTTC.